The entry below gives a single T cell receptor beta chain sequence along with its context. Its specificity is unknown. The data stem from a study of CD8 T cells in ankylosing spondylitis. Points from the study as a whole: The authors reported significant enrichment of disease-linked clones in matched ankylosing spondylitis synovial fluid. There was a TCR beta motif, made of eight highly homologous variants, that appeared characteristic of ankylosing spondylitis blood.

Generation of TCR beta libraries employed quantitative 5'-RACE incorporating molecular barcodes. TCRdb reprocessed the 5' RACE reads via MiXCR and lists one record per CDR3 protein. The sample includes around 390,000 distinct CDR3 sequences, 20% to 25% of them seen just once. V was cut by 6 bases and J by 1 base, with 3 bases left in between. The germline CDR1 and CDR2 sequences are ENHRY and SYGVKD. CDR3 size: 11 residues. Sample: blood, either unsorted or a sorted T cell fraction (not recorded which). This clonotype was obtained from a male donor with ankylosing spondylitis. This chain joins TRBV10-3 and TRBJ2-5; no clear D gene. CDR3 coding DNA: TGTGCCATCAGCTTCCAAGAGACCCAGTACTTC. Its translation is CAISFQETQYF.